The subject of this entry is one TCR beta chain. The sample holds a few counts of this clonotype. Its antigen is unknown. Base qualities were left out, and no much larger clone turns up one base away. The CDR3 sequence holds 15 residues, the cysteine and phenylalanine included. Only CDR3 DNA is held: 45 bases, read in frame from base 1. Between the V and J ends, shortened by 5 bases and 0 bases respectively, the junction contains 10 bases. Sequences LNHDA (CDR1) and SQIVND (CDR2) are obtained from the germline V gene (reference sequence). Interpreted using the paper, the time point label stands for: newly diagnosed GD, antithyroid drugs for less than 3 months. RNA was extracted from PBMCs in TRIzol for both TCR sequencing and RNA sequencing. The diagnosis of Graves' disease followed American Thyroid Association guidelines. The patients came from an endocrinology department in Xi'an, China. Each patient gave approximately 9.7 milliliters of peripheral blood, collected in an EDTA anticoagulant tube. PBMCs were isolated by Ficoll Paque Plus density gradient separation without further T cell sorting. An Agilent 2100 Bioanalyzer and agarose gel were used to check RNA quality, and a NanoDrop 2000 was used to measure RNA concentration.

The library was made by multiplex PCR. TCRdb records Illumina HiSeq 4000 as the sequencer. iRepertoire HTBI primers and Arm-PCR amplification of CDR3 regions were used to construct TCR beta libraries. PCR products were gel purified before sequencing. Under the source paper's analysis protocol: Gene usage analysis of CDR3 amino acid clonotypes relied on the roughly 58 TRBV and fewer than 15 TRBJ segments identified across samples. Filtered high-quality paired reads were merged into contigs using COPE and FqMerger. BLAST was used to align contigs to the IMGT TRBV, TRBD and TRBJ reference genes, and CDR3 was defined following IMGT. Any clonotype with a frequency above 0.1% was classified as a highly expanded clone. Shannon entropy served as the measure of repertoire diversity, while the Gini coefficient captured V-J evenness. A clonotype found in more than one individual was treated as public. Starting from the raw public reads, TCRdb applied fastp trimming at Q25, assembled clones with MiXCR and retained in-frame beta chains. Each record represents a unique CDR3 protein, reported with the most common genes and DNA among its rows. These V and J calls derive from TCRdb rather than the authors' analysis. The sample includes some 450,000 distinct CDR3 sequences, with roughly 15% observed a single time. Together, the top ten hold about 10% of the sample.

The sample comes from a study of regulatory T cells in long-lasting Graves disease (dated by TCRdb to the early 2020s). For the wider study: Newly diagnosed Graves' disease patients had taken antithyroid drugs for less than 3 months. Patients with persistent Graves' disease were compared with patients with newly diagnosed Graves' disease using TCR sequencing and RNA sequencing of peripheral blood. The study was conducted in China and was registered as a clinical trial. A total of around 33 samples were covered by TCR sequencing, comprising about 13 persistent and around 20 newly diagnosed Graves' disease patients. General findings and caveats noted by the study authors: Because the primary lesion, thyroid tissue, could not be accessed, the study looked at peripheral blood alone. TRBV28, TRBJ1-2 and TRBJ2-5 were preferentially used in persistent disease, while TRBV20-1 and TRBJ2-1 were favored in newly diagnosed disease. Persistent Graves' disease patients showed lower TCR Shannon entropy and fewer highly expanded clones than newly diagnosed patients, suggesting clonal expansion. More public clonotypes were shared among persistent patients (around 3,000) than among newly diagnosed patients (over 900). As a limitation, the authors acknowledged that the small sample size may reduce accuracy. Sequencing and analysis were restricted to the TCR beta chain.

The same sample was also studied in work on T cells in Graves' hyperthyroidism and ophthalmopathy. The other study reports the following: Stable Graves' hyperthyroidism was defined as the absence of progression to ophthalmopathy over 18 months of follow-up. The hyperthyroidism patients were between 18 and 65 years old and newly diagnosed, with a disease duration of less than 2 months. Patients with uncontrolled infections, other autoimmune diseases, pregnancy or lactation were excluded. Diagnoses were based on clinical symptoms, serum thyroxine and TRAb, thyroid ultrasound and orbital computed tomography. For the first round of RT-PCR on the TCR CDR3, the HTBI primer set was used together with the Qiagen OneStep RT-PCR kit. Most expanded thyroid clonotypes (frequency above 0.001) were also detected in blood, a finding suggesting that blood repertoires may reflect thyroid immune responses. A model built on a 13 V-J signature distinguished ophthalmopathy from stable hyperthyroidism, reaching about 89% sensitivity and approximately 81% specificity in cross-validation and 80%/75% in testing. During validation, the model predicted progression to ophthalmopathy a median of around six months ahead of onset, with more than 55% sensitivity and 72.22% specificity. TCR V-J signatures able to tell the groups apart were searched for in a discovery cohort of 90 to 100 patients, of whom over 40 had Graves' ophthalmopathy and around 58 had stable Graves' hyperthyroidism. Prospective prediction of ophthalmopathy was tested in an independent validation cohort of 18 to 20 hyperthyroidism patients and some 17 patients who later progressed to ophthalmopathy. The 75 to 100 discovery patients were randomly divided into training and test sets at a 7:3 ratio. In addition, the study compared T-cell repertoires in thyroid tissue and in blood from about 6 Graves' hyperthyroidism patients. Once sampling was done, hyperthyroidism patients were given methimazole at a starting dose of 30 mg daily, whereas ophthalmopathy patients were given high-dose intravenous methylprednisolone. A second multiplex PCR round built the libraries, followed by size selection and purification. The libraries were sequenced on an Illumina HiSeq2000 using paired-end 100 bp reads. SOAPnuke was used to process the raw data, removing reads that contained adapters or uncalled bases, had a mean Phred below 15, or lacked an exact match to the constant primer or identifier. COPE v1.2.5 was used to merge high-quality paired reads, and clonotypes were defined as unique nucleotide sequences. Clonotypes were aligned to IMGT TRBV, TRBD and TRBJ reference segments using MiTCR v1.1. The analysis was restricted to V-J combinations with a frequency above 0.0001, which together covered just over 99% of the repertoires. A TCS score was defined as the ratio of F50 (clonal expansion) to E x V (chaos), with BLOSUM62-based TCRdist applied between CDR3 peptides within each V-J. Welch's t-statistics and random forest reduced just over 500 V-J features to roughly 13, which were used in a naive Bayes classifier (R e1071). Sample size was not statistically predetermined, and blinding of investigators to group allocation was not performed. TCR Vbeta CDR3 sequencing of approximately 140 peripheral blood samples (approximately 44 ophthalmopathy, about 75 hyperthyroidism and roughly 17 progressor patients) is reported in the paper.

The source material was peripheral blood mononuclear cells (PBMCs), sampled at new diagnosis, from a patient treated with antithyroid drugs. The chain is made from TRBV19 and TRBJ2-2; perhaps TRBD2 is the D gene, with 5 bases matching. The receptor comes from a woman in her twenties or thirties with Graves disease. Donor details come from another sample of the same person, matched by shared clones. The nucleotide sequence is given as TGTGCCAGTAGTGTCGGGATAACGAACACCGGGGAGCTGTTTTTT. Its translation reads: CASSVGITNTGELFF. With the portions outside the CDR3 filled from the reference TRBV19 and TRBJ2-2 genes, the complete variable region becomes DGGITQSPKYLFRKEGQNVTLSCEQNLNHDAMYWYRQDPGQGLRLIYYSQIVNDFQKGDIAEGYSVSREKKESFPLTVTSAQKNPTAFYLCASSVGITNTGELFFGEGSRLTVL.